This T cell receptor (beta chain) was identified in a study of blood T cell repertoires in COVID-19 (dated by TCRdb to the early 2020s). At the level of the whole study: Samples covering the acute and convalescent phases of COVID-19 were provided by collaborators in the United States, Italy and Spain. The prospective study material was composed of cDNA or gDNA derived from T cells, B-cell-depleted T cells, or PBMCs. Deeply sampled blood TCRbeta repertoires from subjects exposed to, actively infected with, or recovered from COVID-19 were included in the dataset. The repertoires were released in a freely available public database meant as a resource for research on the immune response to SARS-CoV-2. Samples came from the ongoing ImmuneRACE study (first 160 participants) plus 1,254 subjects from 6 global collaborators. Sample metadata almost always included a de-identified subject ID, COVID-19 status, age in years and sex. Where HLA class I and class II types were available, the types were taken from metadata supplied by the sample provider, not from assay-based typing. Summary of the overall study and its limitations: Clinical and demographic metadata were provided uncurated, with the amount varying by source and participant.

The immunoSEQ Assay, a bias-controlled multiplex PCR, was used to amplify TCRbeta CDR3 regions from genomic DNA. Turning to the authors' computational methods: The number of nucleated cells in each sample was estimated by amplification of reference gene primers within the assay. To quantify the absolute abundance of each unique TCRbeta CDR3 rearrangement, sequence reads were collapsed and filtered. For each sample, productive Simpson clonality was calculated as the square root of Simpson's diversity index across productive rearrangements. The table was pulled from immuneACCESS by TCRdb, which kept in-frame rearrangements only. Such tables lose some clones; where checked, under half of the loss comes from unresolved V genes, and the rest has no known cause. The D gene and trimming were derived from the DNA, and the V and J assignments and clone size from that table. The sample yields about 120,000 clones; approximately 84% were counted once. The ten top clones hold 7.5% of the sample.

Collaborating institutions collected whole blood in K2EDTA tubes following their own protocols. For TCRbeta analysis, collaborators shipped samples in one of three forms: frozen whole blood, isolated PBMCs, or DNA extracted from either of those sample types. About this clone itself: The antigen it binds to is not known. Base-call qualities are not available, and no considerably larger clone is one nucleotide away.

In the germline V gene, CDR1 corresponds to SQVTM and CDR2 to ANQGSEA. The germline V and J ends show losses of 6 bases and 3 bases respectively, and no gene match explains 5 bases of the junction. The cysteine opens and the phenylalanine closes a CDR3 of 13 amino acids. The retained sequence is limited to the CDR3, 39 bases, with the frame set at the first base. The chain employs TRBV29-1 and TRBJ1-2, and TRBD1 aligns with 9 junction nucleotides. The receptor comes from an older man with active or convalescent COVID-19. The sequenced material came from peripheral blood. Here the CDR3 is given as CSVGQGRDYGYTF. The nucleotides read TGCAGCGTGGGACAGGGTCGCGACTATGGCTACACCTTC. With the rest looked up from the reference TRBV29-1 and TRBJ1-2 genes rather than sequenced, the full variable domain is SAVISQKPSRDICQRGTSLTIQCQVDSQVTMMFWYRQQPGQSLTLIATANQGSEATYESGFVIDKFPISRPNLTFSTLTVSNMSPEDSSIYLCSVGQGRDYGYTFGSGTRLTVV.